Sequencing of this T cell receptor beta chain was carried out in a study of T cells in Graves' hyperthyroidism and ophthalmopathy (dated by TCRdb to between 2018 and 2021). Broadly, across the study: Peripheral blood samples were taken at initial diagnosis, before any treatment was given. The paper reports TCR Vbeta CDR3 sequencing of over 120 peripheral blood samples: under 45 ophthalmopathy, about 75 hyperthyroidism and around 17 progressor patients. For training and testing, the roughly 97 patients in the discovery cohort were randomly divided in a 7:3 ratio. TCR V-J signatures able to tell the groups apart were searched for in a discovery cohort of 90 to 100 patients, of whom more than 40 had Graves' ophthalmopathy and roughly 59 had stable Graves' hyperthyroidism. Prospective prediction of ophthalmopathy was tested in an independent validation cohort of 18 to 20 hyperthyroidism patients and roughly 16 patients who later progressed to ophthalmopathy. After sampling, hyperthyroidism patients received methimazole starting at 30 mg daily, and ophthalmopathy patients received high-dose intravenous methylprednisolone. In addition, the study compared T-cell repertoires in thyroid tissue and in blood from about 6 Graves' hyperthyroidism patients.

TCR beta CDR3 regions were amplified from RNA transcripts. For the first round of RT-PCR on the TCR CDR3, the HTBI primer set was used together with the Qiagen OneStep RT-PCR kit. Libraries were constructed in a second round of multiplex PCR, after which size selection and purification were carried out. Libraries were sequenced paired-end with 100 bp reads on an Illumina HiSeq2000. The authors processed their data as follows. SOAPnuke was used to process the raw data, throwing out any read that contained adapters or uncalled bases, had a mean Phred below 15, or lacked an exact constant-primer or identifier match. High-quality paired reads were merged with COPE v1.2.5, and unique nucleotide sequences were defined as clonotypes. MiTCR v1.1 was used to align the clonotypes against IMGT TRBV, TRBD and TRBJ reference segments. Only V-J combinations with frequency above 0.0001, covering about 99% of repertoires, were analysed. The TCS score was defined as F50 (clonal expansion) divided by E x V (chaos), with BLOSUM62-based TCRdist calculated between CDR3 peptides within each V-J. Welch's t-statistics and random forest reduced around 510 V-J features to roughly 13, which were used in a naive Bayes classifier (R e1071). Using fastp at Q25 and MiXCR, TCRdb reprocessed the public reads and kept productive beta chains. Rows are combined by CDR3 protein, so each entry shows the most common genes and DNA. TCRdb, rather than the study authors, made the V and J calls. Present in this sample are 500,000 to 800,000 distinct CDR3 sequences, around 13% of which were seen just once. About 12% of the sample goes to the ten largest clones.

Moderately to severely active disease, a Clinical Activity Score of at least 3, a NOSPECS grade of at least 4, and a duration under 3 months were present in ophthalmopathy patients. Patients with uncontrolled infections, other autoimmune diseases, pregnancy or lactation were excluded. Diagnoses were based on clinical symptoms, serum thyroxine and TRAb, thyroid ultrasound and orbital computed tomography. PBMCs were separated from under 12 ml of fresh peripheral blood using Ficoll-Paque density gradient centrifugation. Trizol reagent was used to extract total RNA, and RNA quality was then checked on an Agilent 2100 Bioanalyzer. Concerning this clonotype: What this receptor recognizes is not known. No qualities accompany the bases; no much larger clone lies one base away.

The paper as a whole reports these results and caveats: In validation, the model predicted progression to ophthalmopathy a median of roughly 6.1 months before onset, with approximately 70% sensitivity and 72.22% specificity. A 13 V-J signature model separated ophthalmopathy from stable hyperthyroidism, with roughly 88% sensitivity and roughly 81% specificity in cross-validation and 80%/75% in testing. No statistical method was used to fix the sample size in advance, and group allocation was not hidden from the investigators. Most expanded thyroid clonotypes (frequency above 0.001) were also detected in blood, suggesting blood repertoires may reflect thyroid immune responses.

V is reduced by 6 bases and J by 3 bases, leaving a spacing of 15 bases between them. CDR1 and CDR2, looked up from the germline V gene, are MNHNS and SASEGT. From the cysteine up to the phenylalanine, the CDR3 has a length of 15 residues. Only CDR3 DNA remains: 45 bases, in frame from the first base. The V gene is TRBV6-1 and the J gene is TRBJ1-5; the D gene is possibly TRBD1, with 5 bases matching. This receptor was identified in a woman aged 45-59 years with Graves' ophthalmopathy. Sequences were obtained from blood. The CDR3 is CASSLGTEINQPQHF. The DNA is as follows: TGTGCCAGCAGCTTAGGGACGGAAATCAATCAGCCCCAGCATTTT.